This TCR beta chain is drawn from a study of blood T cell repertoires in COVID-19 (dated by TCRdb to 2018 to 2021). Turning to the overall study: Collaborator samples came from the United States, Italy and Spain and covered acute and convalescent phases of COVID-19. Deeply sampled blood TCRbeta repertoires from subjects exposed to, actively infected with, or recovered from COVID-19 were included in the dataset. Nearly every sample came with metadata listing a de-identified subject ID, COVID-19 status, age in years and sex. The prospective study material was composed of cDNA or gDNA derived from T cells, B-cell-depleted T cells, or PBMCs. The repertoires were released in a freely available public database intended as a resource for research on the immune response to SARS-CoV-2. HLA class I and class II types, where available, came from metadata supplied by the sample provider rather than from assay-based typing. The samples were drawn from two sources: the first 160 participants of the ongoing ImmuneRACE study, and fewer than 1,500 subjects contributed by 6 global collaborators. Study-level results and caveats: How much clinical and demographic metadata was included differed by source and by participant, and the metadata was provided uncurated.

A word on this clone: It has no known antigen specificity. There are no base qualities to consult, and no much larger clone falls within one base.

Collaborating institutions collected whole blood in K2EDTA tubes following their own protocols. For TCRbeta analysis, collaborator samples were shipped as frozen whole blood, as isolated PBMCs, or as DNA extracted from either sample type. The immunoSEQ Assay, a bias-controlled multiplex PCR, was used to amplify TCRbeta CDR3 regions from genomic DNA. The published analysis was carried out like this. Nucleated cell counts per sample were estimated from amplification of reference gene primers within the assay. To quantify the absolute abundance of each unique TCRbeta CDR3 rearrangement, sequence reads were collapsed and filtered. For each sample, productive Simpson clonality was calculated by taking the square root of Simpson's diversity index across productive rearrangements. TCRdb stores this immuneACCESS table with in-frame sequences only. Part of the clones is absent; in the studies checked, under half of the shortfall reflects unresolved V genes, and no reason is known for the rest. Clone size and V and J calls were adopted from that table, with D and trimming inferred from the DNA. In this sample the table shows 100,000 or so clones, roughly 80% of which occur a single time. The ten largest clones represent 17% of the sample.

This clonotype was obtained from a woman in her fifties or sixties with acute or convalescent COVID-19. What was sequenced was peripheral blood.

The DNA sequence reads TGCGCCAGCAGCCTGGCGGGACAGGGAAACACCGGGGAGCTGTTTTTT. Translated, this gives CASSLAGQGNTGELFF. This chain joins TRBV5-1 to TRBJ2-2; 9 nucleotides in the junction match TRBD1. Sequences SGHRS (CDR1) and YFSETQ (CDR2) are obtained from the germline V gene. The CDR3 numbers 16 residues from cysteine through phenylalanine. Left in the record is the CDR3 DNA by itself, 48 bases read in frame from the first base. For this chain, trimming is 4 bases at the V end and 2 bases at the J end, and the number of junction bases without a gene match is 6.